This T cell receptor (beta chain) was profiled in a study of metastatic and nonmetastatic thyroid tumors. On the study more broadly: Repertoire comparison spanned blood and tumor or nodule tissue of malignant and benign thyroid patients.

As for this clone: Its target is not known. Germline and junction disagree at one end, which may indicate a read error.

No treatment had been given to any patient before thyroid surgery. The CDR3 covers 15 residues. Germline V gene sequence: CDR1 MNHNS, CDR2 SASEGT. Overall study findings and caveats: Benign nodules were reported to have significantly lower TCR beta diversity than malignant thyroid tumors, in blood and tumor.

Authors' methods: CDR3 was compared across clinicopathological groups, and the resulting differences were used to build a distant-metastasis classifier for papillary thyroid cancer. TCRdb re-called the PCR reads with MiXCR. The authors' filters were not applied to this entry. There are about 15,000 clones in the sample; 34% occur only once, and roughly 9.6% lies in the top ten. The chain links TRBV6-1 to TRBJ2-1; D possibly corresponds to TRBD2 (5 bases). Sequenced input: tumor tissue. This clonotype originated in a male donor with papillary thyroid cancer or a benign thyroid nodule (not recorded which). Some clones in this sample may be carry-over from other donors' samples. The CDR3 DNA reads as TGTGCCAGCAGGCCCGGGATCACCCCGAAAAATGTGCAGTTCTTC. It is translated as CASRPGITPKNVQFF.